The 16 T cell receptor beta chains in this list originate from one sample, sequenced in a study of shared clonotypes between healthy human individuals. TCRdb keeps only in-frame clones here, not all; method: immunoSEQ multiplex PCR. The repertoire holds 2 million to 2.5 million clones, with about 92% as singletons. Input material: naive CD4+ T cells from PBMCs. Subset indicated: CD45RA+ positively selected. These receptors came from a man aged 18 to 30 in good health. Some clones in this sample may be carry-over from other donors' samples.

The CDR3 sequence: CASSFNGKFHRGNYNEQFF. In DNA, the CDR3 is TGTGCCAGCAGTTTTAACGGGAAGTTCCACAGGGGGAACTACAATGAGCAGTTCTTC. This rearrangement joins TRBV28 to TRBJ2-1; 8 bases are shared with TRBD1. V was clipped by 3 bases and J by 3 bases; unmatched bases: 16. CDR3 length: 19 amino acids. The V gene's germline CDR1 is MDHEN and CDR2 SYDVKM.

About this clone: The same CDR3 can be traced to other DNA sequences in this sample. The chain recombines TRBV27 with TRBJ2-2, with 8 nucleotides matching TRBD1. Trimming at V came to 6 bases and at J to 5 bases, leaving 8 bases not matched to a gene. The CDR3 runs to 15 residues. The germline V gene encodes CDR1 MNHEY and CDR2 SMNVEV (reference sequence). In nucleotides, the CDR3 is TGTGCCAGCAGCCCCGGACAGGGTCGGACCGGGGAGCTGTTTTTT. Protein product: CASSPGQGRTGELFF.

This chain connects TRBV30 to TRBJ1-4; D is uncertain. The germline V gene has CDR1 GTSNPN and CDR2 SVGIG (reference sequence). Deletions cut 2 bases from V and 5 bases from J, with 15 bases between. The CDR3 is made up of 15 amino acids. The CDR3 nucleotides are TGTGCCTGGAGTCTGGGTAAAGTAACCAATGAAAAACTGTTTTTT. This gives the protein CAWSLGKVTNEKLFF.

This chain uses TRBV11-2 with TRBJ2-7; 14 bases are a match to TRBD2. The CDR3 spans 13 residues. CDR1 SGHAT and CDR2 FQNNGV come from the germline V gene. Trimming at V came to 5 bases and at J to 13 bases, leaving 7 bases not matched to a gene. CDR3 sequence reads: CASSPGTSGSTYF. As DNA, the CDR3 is TGTGCCAGCAGCCCCGGGACTAGCGGGAGTACATACTTC. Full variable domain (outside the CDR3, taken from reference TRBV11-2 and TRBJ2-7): EAGVAQSPRYKIIEKRQSVAFWCNPISGHATLYWYQQILGQGPKLLIQFQNNGVVDDSQLPKDRFSAERLKGVDSTLKIQPAKLEDSAVYLCASSPGTSGSTYFGPGTRLTVT.

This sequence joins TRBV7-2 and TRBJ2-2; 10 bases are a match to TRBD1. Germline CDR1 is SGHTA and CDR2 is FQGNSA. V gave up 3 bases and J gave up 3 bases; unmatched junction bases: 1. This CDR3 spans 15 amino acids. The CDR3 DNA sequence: TGTGCCAGCAGCTTGACAGGGGGCCACACCGGGGAGCTGTTTTTT. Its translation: CASSLTGGHTGELFF.

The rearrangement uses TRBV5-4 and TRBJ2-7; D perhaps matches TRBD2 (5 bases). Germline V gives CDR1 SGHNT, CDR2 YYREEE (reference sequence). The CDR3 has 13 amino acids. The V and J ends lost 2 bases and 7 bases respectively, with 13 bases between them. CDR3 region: CASSFPGRREQYF. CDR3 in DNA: TGTGCCAGCAGCTTCCCCGGGCGGAGGGAGCAGTACTTC.

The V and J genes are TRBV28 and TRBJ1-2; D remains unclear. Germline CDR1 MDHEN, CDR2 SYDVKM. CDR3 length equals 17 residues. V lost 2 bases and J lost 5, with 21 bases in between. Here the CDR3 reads CASSLGDNRLGSYGYTF. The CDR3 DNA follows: TGTGCCAGCAGTTTAGGGGATAACCGGCTAGGTTCTTATGGCTACACCTTC.

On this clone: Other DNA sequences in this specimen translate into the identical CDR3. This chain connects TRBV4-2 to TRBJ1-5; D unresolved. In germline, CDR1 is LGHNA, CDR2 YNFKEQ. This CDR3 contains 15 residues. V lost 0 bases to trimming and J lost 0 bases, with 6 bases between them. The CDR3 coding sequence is TGTGCCAGCAGCCAAGAGGCTGATAGCAATCAGCCCCAGCATTTT. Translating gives CASSQEADSNQPQHF.

The CDR3 DNA is TGTGCCAGCAGCTTAGGATCTATTAGCTCCTACGAGCAGTACTTC. This sequence encodes CASSLGSISSYEQYF. The rearrangement joins TRBV7-2 to TRBJ2-7; D call uncertain. The CDR3 has 15 amino acids. Between the trimmed V and J ends, which lost 1 base and 0 bases, there was a span of 10 bases. Looked up from germline, CDR1 is SGHTA and CDR2 is FQGNSA.

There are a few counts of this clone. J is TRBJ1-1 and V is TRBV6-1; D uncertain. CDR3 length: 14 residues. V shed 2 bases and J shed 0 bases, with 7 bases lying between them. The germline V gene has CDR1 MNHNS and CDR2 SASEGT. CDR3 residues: CASSERPMNTEAFF. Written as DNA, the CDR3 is TGTGCCAGCAGTGAACGGCCTATGAACACTGAAGCTTTCTTT.

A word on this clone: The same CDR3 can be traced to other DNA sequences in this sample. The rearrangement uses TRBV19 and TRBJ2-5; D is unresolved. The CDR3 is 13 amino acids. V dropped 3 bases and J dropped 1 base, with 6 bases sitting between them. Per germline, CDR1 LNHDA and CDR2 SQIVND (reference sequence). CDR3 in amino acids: CASSMRGQETQYF. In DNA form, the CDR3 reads TGTGCCAGTAGTATGCGAGGCCAAGAGACCCAGTACTTC. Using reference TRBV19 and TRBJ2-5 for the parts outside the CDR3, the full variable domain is DGGITQSPKYLFRKEGQNVTLSCEQNLNHDAMYWYRQDPGQGLRLIYYSQIVNDFQKGDIAEGYSVSREKKESFPLTVTSAQKNPTAFYLCASSMRGQETQYFGPGTRLLVL.

CDR3 sequence: CASSQGTGRRETQYF. The CDR3, as DNA: TGTGCCAGCAGCCAGGGGACAGGGAGGAGAGAGACCCAGTACTTC. The genes are TRBV7-2 and TRBJ2-5; 9 nucleotides match TRBD1. The CDR3 is 15 residues long. Germline loops: CDR1 SGHTA, CDR2 FQGNSA. The J segment lost 4 bases and the V segment lost 5 bases, leaving 8 bases of the junction unmatched.

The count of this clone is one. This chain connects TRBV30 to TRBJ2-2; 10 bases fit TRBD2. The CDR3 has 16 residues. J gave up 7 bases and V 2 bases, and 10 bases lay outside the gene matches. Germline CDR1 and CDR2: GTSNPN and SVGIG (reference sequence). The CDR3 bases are TGTGCCTGGAGTCGGGGGCTAGCGGGAGTTTACGGGGAGCTGTTTTTT. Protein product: CAWSRGLAGVYGELFF.

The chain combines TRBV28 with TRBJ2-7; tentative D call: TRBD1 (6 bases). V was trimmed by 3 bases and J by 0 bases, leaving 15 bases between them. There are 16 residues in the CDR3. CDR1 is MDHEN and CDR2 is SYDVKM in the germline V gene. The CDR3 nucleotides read TGTGCCAGCAGTTTTAGCTACGCCAGGGGCTCCTACGAGCAGTACTTC. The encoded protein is CASSFSYARGSYEQYF.

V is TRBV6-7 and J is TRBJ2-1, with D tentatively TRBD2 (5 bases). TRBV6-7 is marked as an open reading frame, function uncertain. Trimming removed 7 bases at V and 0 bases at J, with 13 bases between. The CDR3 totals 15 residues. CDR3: CASMRVLSSYNEQFF. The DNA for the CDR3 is TGTGCCAGCATGCGGGTGCTCAGCTCCTACAATGAGCAGTTCTTC.

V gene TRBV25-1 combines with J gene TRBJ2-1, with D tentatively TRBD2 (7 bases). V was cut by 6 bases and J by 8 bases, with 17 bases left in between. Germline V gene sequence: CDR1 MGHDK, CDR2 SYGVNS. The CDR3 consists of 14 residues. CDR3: CASRGRGGRYEQFF. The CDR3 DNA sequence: TGTGCCAGCAGAGGTCGCGGGGGCCGCTATGAGCAGTTCTTC.